These 21 T cell receptor beta chains came from one sample sequenced in a study of identical twins. MiXCR, applied by TCRdb to the 5' RACE reads, yields one record per CDR3 protein. The sample holds fewer than 800,000 distinct CDR3 sequences, 7.1% seen once. These data were also filed under a second study, of yellow fever vaccine responses in identical twins.

The sample was PBMCs. The receptors originated from a woman between 18 and 30 years old in good health.

This clonotype turned up a few times. The chain couples TRBV6-1 to TRBJ2-7, with 10 bases aligning to TRBD2. There are 15 residues in the CDR3. The germline V gene has CDR1 MNHNS and CDR2 SASEGT. V was clipped by 6 bases and J by 4 bases; unmatched bases: 9. CDR3 amino acids: CASSRGLAEKYEQYF. CDR3 coding DNA: TGTGCCAGCAGCCGAGGACTAGCGGAAAAATACGAGCAGTACTTC.

This clonotype has only a few counts. The CDR3 DNA is TGTGCCAGCAGGGACTTGAACAATGAGCAGTTCTTC. It translates to CASRDLNNEQFF. V usage is TRBV12-3 or TRBV12-4 and J usage is TRBJ2-1, with D possibly TRBD2 on 5 matching bases. The CDR3 extends over 12 amino acids. Trimming removed 6 bases at V and 5 bases at J, with 8 bases between.

This clonotype was observed a handful of times. The chain employs TRBV7-6 and TRBJ2-3, with 7 bases fitting TRBD1. Germline V gene sequence: CDR1 SGHVS, CDR2 FNYEAQ. The V and J ends lost 5 bases and 2 bases, in that order; junction bases with no gene match: 13. The CDR3 runs to 17 residues. The CDR3 DNA reads as TGTGCCAGCAGCCAACGAGAGGGGACAGCAAACACAGATACGCAGTATTTT. Its protein product is CASSQREGTANTDTQYF.

This clonotype was counted only a few times. This chain links TRBV6-2 or TRBV6-3 with TRBJ2-1; perhaps TRBD1 as D (5 bases). Trimming took off 6 bases at V and 5 bases at J, with 8 bases between the two ends. Per germline, CDR1 MNHEY and CDR2 SVGEGT. The CDR3 is 12 amino acids. CDR3 sequence (DNA): TGTGCCAGCAGGGACACTAACAATGAGCAGTTCTTC. This encodes CASRDTNNEQFF.

The rearrangement links TRBV5-1 to TRBJ2-1; 9 bases map to TRBD2. This CDR3 region has 16 residues. J was trimmed by 2 bases and V by 5 bases; bases with no gene match: 8. CDR1 and CDR2 (germline): SGHRS, YFSETQ. The CDR3 coding sequence is TGCGCCAGCAGGTTACTAGCGGGCTTAACCTACAATGAGCAGTTCTTC. Its protein product is CASRLLAGLTYNEQFF.

This clonotype was seen more than once but under ten times. The chain joins TRBV10-3 to TRBJ2-3, with D perhaps given as TRBD1 or TRBD2 (5 bases each). The CDR3 has 15 amino acids. V lost 4 bases to trimming and J lost 2 bases, with 13 bases between them. From germline, CDR1 is ENHRY and CDR2 SYGVKD. The CDR3 region is CAISGSVGVTDTQYF. The CDR3, as DNA: TGTGCCATCAGTGGGAGCGTGGGGGTCACAGATACGCAGTATTTT.

This clonotype has just one count. A much larger clonotype is one base distant, so this may be a read error. A read error is likely, as this CDR3 ends without the conserved phenylalanine or tryptophan. This chain links TRBV10-1 with TRBJ2-2; no reliable D call. CDR3 length equals 13 residues. Germline CDR1 WNHNN, CDR2 SYGVQD (reference sequence). The V and J ends lost 2 bases and 1 base respectively, with 2 bases between them. CDR3 nucleotides: TGCGCCAGCAGTGAGAGGAACACCGGGGAGCTGTTTTCT. Translating gives CASSERNTGELFS.

A few counts support this clonotype. The chain recombines TRBV11-2 with TRBJ2-5, with D perhaps being TRBD1 or TRBD2 (5 bases each). The V end lost 5 bases, the J end lost 5 bases, and 18 bases lay between the germline ends. Per the germline V gene, CDR1 is SGHAT and CDR2 is FQNNGV. The CDR3 consists of 15 residues. In DNA, the CDR3 is TGTGCCAGCAGCCCCCGGGACCGAAACAGGGAGACCCAGTACTTC. Translating gives CASSPRDRNRETQYF.

The genes are TRBV9 and TRBJ2-1; TRBD1 aligns across 7 bases. This CDR3 comprises 13 residues. CDR1 and CDR2 (germline): SGDLS, YYNGEE. V lost 4 bases and J lost 9; bases outside the gene matches: 7. The CDR3: CASSPIRGFEQFF. CDR3 sequence (DNA): TGTGCCAGCAGCCCTATCAGGGGGTTTGAGCAGTTCTTC.

A few counts support this clonotype. The chain uses TRBV6-2 or TRBV6-3 and TRBJ2-1, with D perhaps matching TRBD2 (6 bases). The ends were cut back, 7 bases at V and 7 bases at J, with 17 bases in the middle. The CDR3 has 14 residues. The germline V gene has CDR1 MNHEY and CDR2 SVGEGT. The CDR3 coding sequence is TGTGCCAGCACAAGACTAGTAGGTGGGAATGAGCAGTTCTTC. Amino acid sequence: CASTRLVGGNEQFF.

This clonotype was observed a few times. CDR3 protein: CASRRQYTGELFF. As DNA, the CDR3 is TGTGCCAGCAGAAGACAGTACACCGGGGAGCTGTTTTTT. This chain joins TRBV2 and TRBJ2-2; D possibly corresponds to TRBD1 (5 bases). The CDR3 spans 13 residues. CDR1 is SNHLY, CDR2 FYNNEI, per germline. Trimming took 6 bases from V and 3 from J, leaving 8 bases between them.

CDR3 DNA sequence: TGTGCCACCAGTGATTTGCGGCTTGGGGCTAGCAGCGACGAGCAGTACTTC. Amino acids: CATSDLRLGASSDEQYF. This chain joins TRBV24-1 and TRBJ2-7; D assignment may be TRBD1 or TRBD2 (5 bases each). Per germline, CDR1 KGHDR and CDR2 SFDVKD. V was cut by 0 bases and J by 5 bases, with 19 bases left in between. The CDR3 is made up of 17 amino acids.

This clonotype was recorded many times. This chain uses TRBV10-3 with TRBJ2-2; 11 bases are shared with TRBD2. CDR3 length: 14 residues. Trimming cost V 6 bases and J 4 bases; bases outside gene matches: 1. CDR1 and CDR2 from the germline V gene are ENHRY and SYGVKD. The CDR3 DNA is TGTGCCATCAGGCTAGCGGGAGGCACCGGGGAGCTGTTTTTT. Protein: CAIRLAGGTGELFF.

This clonotype has at least ten counts. J is TRBJ1-6 and V is TRBV6-1; D might be TRBD1 (6 bases). CDR3 length: 15 residues. V dropped 1 base and J dropped 7 bases, with 11 bases sitting between them. In germline, CDR1 is MNHNS, CDR2 SASEGT. The CDR3 DNA sequence: TGTGCCAGCAGTGAAGTCGCCAGGGGAAATTCACCCCTCCACTTT. Its protein is CASSEVARGNSPLHF.

There are many counts of this clonotype. The chain joins TRBV5-1 to TRBJ2-2; no reliable D call. The CDR3 has 17 amino acids. V was cut by 2 bases and J by 0 bases, with 14 bases left in between. The germline gives CDR1 SGHRS, CDR2 YFSETQ. The chain's CDR3 is CASSLRIATANTGELFF. The CDR3 region has the DNA TGCGCCAGCAGCTTAAGGATCGCGACGGCGAACACCGGGGAGCTGTTTTTT.

The genes are TRBV5-1 and TRBJ2-7; 7 positions agree with TRBD2. After removal of 4 bases from V and 4 bases from J, the junction contained 11 bases not matched to a gene. The CDR3 contains 15 residues. Germline V lookup: CDR1 SGHRS, CDR2 YFSETQ. The CDR3: CASSPDPSGTYEQYV. CDR3 in DNA: TGCGCCAGCAGCCCGGACCCTAGCGGAACTTACGAGCAGTACGTC.

This clonotype was counted at least ten times. The rearrangement uses TRBV7-9 and TRBJ2-7; 9 positions match TRBD2. V was clipped by 1 base and J by 6 bases; unmatched bases: 7. CDR1 is SEHNR, CDR2 FQNEAQ, per germline (reference sequence). This CDR3 spans 15 amino acids. DNA for the CDR3: TGTGCCAGCAGCTTAGTAGCGGGAGACATCACCGAGCAGTACTTC. Translated, it gives CASSLVAGDITEQYF.

CDR3 protein: CASTPGRKNTGELFF. Written as DNA, the CDR3 is TGTGCCAGCACACCGGGACGGAAGAACACCGGGGAGCTGTTTTTT. This sequence joins TRBV28 and TRBJ2-2, with D perhaps TRBD1 or TRBD2 (5 bases each). Trimming removed 7 bases at V and 1 base at J, with 13 bases between. This CDR3 contains 15 residues. The germline CDR1 and CDR2 sequences are MDHEN and SYDVKM.

This clonotype was seen only a few times. The chain links TRBV7-9 to TRBJ2-7, with 12 bases identical to TRBD1. Per the germline V gene, CDR1 is SEHNR and CDR2 is FQNEAQ (reference sequence). The CDR3 has 14 amino acids. Trimming cost V 5 bases and J 7 bases; bases outside gene matches: 6. The CDR3 sequence: CASSHRDRGLEQYV. The CDR3 region has the DNA TGTGCCAGCAGCCACCGGGACAGGGGGCTTGAGCAGTACGTC.

The chain links TRBV11-2 to TRBJ2-1, with TRBD2 as a possible D gene (5 bases). CDR3 length equals 19 residues. Germline V lookup: CDR1 SGHAT, CDR2 FQNNGV. The V end was cut by 3 bases, the J end by 4 bases, with 25 bases between. The DNA for the CDR3 is TGTGCCAGCAGCTTCCGGCCGCCTAACGCCGGGGAACTTTACAATGAGCAGTTCTTC. Its protein is CASSFRPPNAGELYNEQFF.

The chain has TRBV6-5 and TRBJ1-6; weak D call: TRBD1 (5 bases). This CDR3 region has 15 residues. Germline assignment: CDR1 MNHEY and CDR2 SVGAGI. The V end lost 2 bases, the J end lost 7 bases, and 12 bases lay between the germline ends. CDR3 sequence (DNA): TGTGCCAGCAGTTACGCCAGGGAAGGAAATTCACCCCTCCACTTT. It yields the protein CASSYAREGNSPLHF.